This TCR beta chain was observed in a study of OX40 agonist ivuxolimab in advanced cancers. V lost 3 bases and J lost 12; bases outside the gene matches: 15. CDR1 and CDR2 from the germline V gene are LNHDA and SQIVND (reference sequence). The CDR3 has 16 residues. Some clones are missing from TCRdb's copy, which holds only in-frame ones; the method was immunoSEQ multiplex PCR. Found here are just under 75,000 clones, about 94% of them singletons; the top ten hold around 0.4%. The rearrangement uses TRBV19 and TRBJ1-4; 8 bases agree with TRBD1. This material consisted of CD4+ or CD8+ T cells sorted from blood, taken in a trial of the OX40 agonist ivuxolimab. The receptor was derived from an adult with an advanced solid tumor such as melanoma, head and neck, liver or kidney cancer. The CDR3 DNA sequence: TGTGCCAGTAGTATTGGGCAGGGGGCTTCGAAGTTGGAACTGTTTTTT. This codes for CASSIGQGASKLELFF.